Below, 26 T cell receptor beta chains from the same sample are listed, as sequenced in a study of T-cell memory formation after mild COVID-19. MiXCR was run by TCRdb on the 5' RACE reads, yielding one entry per CDR3 protein. The sample holds 450,000 or so distinct CDR3 sequences, 25% seen once. Source material: PBMCs or a T cell subset sorted from them (not recorded which). The receptors here all came from an adult woman who had mild COVID-19 (a few samples of this study predate the infection). Cell type and time point are not known.

The V call is TRBV6-2 or TRBV6-3, the J call TRBJ2-1, with D possibly matching TRBD2 (5 bases). Trimming removed 4 bases from V and 0 bases from J, with 10 bases in between. This CDR3 is built from 15 residues. Per germline, CDR1 MNHEY and CDR2 SVGEGT. CDR3 in amino acids: CASSSLGSSYNEQFF. Here the CDR3 DNA reads TGTGCCAGCAGTTCTTTAGGGAGCTCCTACAATGAGCAGTTCTTC.

This chain links TRBV5-1 with TRBJ2-3, with 14 nucleotides matching TRBD2. V was clipped by 4 bases and J by 1 base; unmatched bases: 5. This CDR3 spans 17 amino acids. From germline, CDR1 is SGHRS and CDR2 YFSETQ. The CDR3 nucleotides read TGCGCCAGCAGCCAGAGGACTAGCGGGGGGCGCACAGATACGCAGTATTTT. Encoded protein: CASSQRTSGGRTDTQYF.

The V and J genes are TRBV5-1 and TRBJ2-3, with 9 bases fitting TRBD1. The CDR3 loop spans 14 amino acids. CDR1 SGHRS and CDR2 YFSETQ come from the germline V gene. J lost 7 bases, V lost 4 bases, and 7 bases had no gene match. CDR3 sequence reads: CASSDGTGMNTQYF. Here the CDR3 DNA reads TGCGCCAGCAGCGACGGGACAGGGATGAATACGCAGTATTTT.

This clonotype turned up a few times. This chain connects TRBV15 to TRBJ2-7; D may be TRBD2 (5 bases). V was cut by 4 bases and J by 2 bases, with 9 bases left in between. Germline CDR1 is LNHNV and CDR2 is YYDKDF (reference sequence). This CDR3 spans 13 amino acids. This CDR3 reads CATSTGNPYEQYF. The CDR3 coding sequence is TGTGCCACCAGCACCGGGAACCCCTACGAGCAGTACTTC.

This clonotype has more than one count but fewer than ten. J is TRBJ1-5 and V is TRBV30; TRBD1 might be the D (5 bases). The CDR3 covers 13 residues. V lost 0 bases to trimming and J lost 5 bases, with 8 bases between them. Germline values: CDR1 GTSNPN, CDR2 SVGIG (reference sequence). The DNA for the CDR3 is TGTGCCTGGAGTGTGGGGGGTGATCAGCCCCAGCATTTT. It encodes CAWSVGGDQPQHF.

This sequence joins TRBV15 and TRBJ1-2; no firm D call. The CDR3 runs to 14 residues. With 0 bases removed from V and 7 bases from J, the gap between germline ends came to 12 bases. Looked up from germline, CDR1 is LNHNV and CDR2 is YYDKDF (reference sequence). The CDR3 sequence: CATSRDIGYGGYTF. Written as DNA, the CDR3 is TGTGCCACCAGCAGAGATATTGGGTACGGTGGCTACACCTTC.

The chain recombines TRBV24-1 with TRBJ2-1; 8 bases match TRBD1. The CDR3 runs to 16 residues. V dropped 3 bases and J dropped 3; count of bases not matched to a gene: 6. The germline gives CDR1 KGHDR, CDR2 SFDVKD. Here the CDR3 reads CATSDGTGTGYNEQFF. The CDR3 DNA reads as TGTGCCACCAGTGATGGAACAGGGACAGGCTACAATGAGCAGTTCTTC.

The CDR3 nucleotides read TGCAGTGCGCCCCCCATTAGCGGGGGTGGGGCAGATACGCAGTATTTT. This translates into CSAPPISGGGADTQYF. The gene calls are TRBV20-1 and TRBJ2-3; 9 bases agree with TRBD2. Germline V CDR1 and CDR2: DFQATT, SNEGSKA (reference sequence). The CDR3 extends over 16 amino acids. J was trimmed by 4 bases and V by 6 bases; bases with no gene match: 14.

This chain uses TRBV7-6 with TRBJ2-3, with TRBD1 matching 8 bases. The CDR3 length is 16 residues. J gave up 4 bases and V 5 bases, and 11 bases lay outside the gene matches. CDR1 is SGHVS and CDR2 is FNYEAQ in the germline V gene. This CDR3 is CASSDPWTGRSDTQYF. The CDR3 DNA is TGTGCCAGCAGCGACCCGTGGACAGGGCGCTCAGATACGCAGTATTTT.

This clonotype appeared a few times. The chain couples TRBV5-1 to TRBJ1-1; perhaps TRBD1 as D (5 bases). This CDR3 spans 14 amino acids. The V gene lost 0 bases and the J gene lost 2 bases, with 8 bases spanning the gap. Germline loops: CDR1 SGHRS, CDR2 YFSETQ. CDR3 sequence (DNA): TGCGCCAGCAGCTTGGCACAGGCCAACACTGAAGCTTTCTTT. Translating gives CASSLAQANTEAFF.

This clonotype has a single count. The rearrangement links TRBV6-5 to TRBJ1-2; 7 bases map to TRBD1. The germline V gene has CDR1 MNHEY and CDR2 SVGAGI. V was clipped by 4 bases and J by 0 bases; unmatched bases: 11. The CDR3 covers 17 residues. CDR3 nucleotide sequence: TGTGCCAGCAGTTCCATATCCCGACAGGGATCTAACTATGGCTACACCTTC. Protein sequence: CASSSISRQGSNYGYTF.

The chain links TRBV2 to TRBJ2-1; D may be TRBD1 or TRBD2 (5 bases each). Trimming shortened V by 7 bases and J by 2 bases, and 12 bases separated the two germline ends. The CDR3 consists of 14 residues. Per germline, CDR1 SNHLY and CDR2 FYNNEI. The CDR3 DNA follows: TGTGCCAGCATTACCGGGACGGCCTACAATGAGCAGTTCTTC. Its protein is CASITGTAYNEQFF.

Many counts were recorded for this clonotype. J is TRBJ2-5 and V is TRBV7-6; perhaps TRBD1 as D (6 bases). The CDR3 has 14 residues. With 0 bases removed from V and 3 bases from J, the gap between germline ends came to 8 bases. Germline lookup yields CDR1 SGHVS and CDR2 FNYEAQ. CDR3 DNA sequence: TGTGCCAGCAGCTTAGCCCCAGGGGAAGAGACCCAGTACTTC. Encoded protein: CASSLAPGEETQYF. The variable domain in full, with the rest retrieved from reference TRBV7-6 and TRBJ2-5, is GAGVSQSPRYKVTKRGQDVALRCDPISGHVSLYWYRQALGQGPEFLTYFNYEAQQDKSGLPNDRFSAERPEGSISTLTIQRTEQRDSAMYRCASSLAPGEETQYFGPGTRLLVL.

Only a few counts were recorded for this clonotype. The gene calls are TRBV3-1 and TRBJ1-1, with no clear D. This CDR3 is built from 13 residues. Germline loops: CDR1 LGHDT, CDR2 YNNKEL (reference sequence). The V gene lost 1 base and the J gene lost 2 bases, with 5 bases spanning the gap. This CDR3 is CASSQVSNTEAFF. As DNA, the CDR3 is TGTGCCAGCAGCCAAGTCAGCAACACTGAAGCTTTCTTT. The variable domain in full, completed from reference TRBV3-1 and TRBJ1-1, reads DTAVSQTPKYLVTQMGNDKSIKCEQNLGHDTMYWYKQDSKKFLKIMFSYNNKELIINETVPNRFSPKSPDKAHLNLHINSLELGDSAVYFCASSQVSNTEAFFGQGTRLTVV.

The chain links TRBV15 to TRBJ1-5, with TRBD1 matching 8 bases. The V and J ends lost 1 base and 3 bases, in that order; junction bases with no gene match: 8. Germline CDR1 and CDR2: LNHNV and YYDKDF (reference sequence). CDR3 length: 17 amino acids. CDR3 loop: CATSRVGQGGFNQPQHF. The DNA for the CDR3 is TGTGCCACCAGCAGAGTTGGACAGGGTGGCTTCAATCAGCCCCAGCATTTT.

The chain uses TRBV24-1 and TRBJ2-5, with unresolved D. CDR1 and CDR2 (germline): KGHDR, SFDVKD. V gave up 4 bases and J gave up 1 base, with 18 bases separating them. The CDR3 loop spans 17 amino acids. In DNA form, the CDR3 reads TGTGCCACCAGTGACCCTCTCACCGAAGGCCCCCAAGAGACCCAGTACTTC. Translated, it gives CATSDPLTEGPQETQYF.

This clonotype has only one observation. This chain uses TRBV27 with TRBJ1-2; 8 bases match TRBD1. Germline V gene data show CDR1 as MNHEY and CDR2 as SMNVEV (reference sequence). This CDR3 is built from 14 residues. J lost 6 bases, V lost 9 bases, and 12 bases had no gene match. For the CDR3, the DNA is TGTGCCAGTACCACTCTGGACAGGGCGGATGGCTACACCTTC. Translating gives CASTTLDRADGYTF.

This clonotype was detected a few times. The rearrangement links TRBV5-1 to TRBJ2-7, with 10 bases lining up with TRBD2. The V and J ends lost 0 bases and 7 bases, in that order; junction bases with no gene match: 7. CDR1 and CDR2 (germline): SGHRS, YFSETQ. The CDR3 has 15 amino acids. CDR3 in amino acids: CASSLDVSGGREQYF. The CDR3 nucleotides are TGCGCCAGCAGCTTGGACGTTAGCGGGGGGAGAGAGCAGTACTTC. The variable domain in full, completed from reference TRBV5-1 and TRBJ2-7, reads KAGVTQTPRYLIKTRGQQVTLSCSPISGHRSVSWYQQTPGQGLQFLFEYFSETQRNKGNFPGRFSGRQFSNSRSEMNVSTLELGDSALYLCASSLDVSGGREQYFGPGTRLTVT.

This rearrangement joins TRBV12-3 or TRBV12-4 to TRBJ1-2; 8 nucleotides line up with TRBD1. There are 15 residues in the CDR3. The ends lost 3 bases at V and 8 bases at J; junction bases unmatched: 11. CDR3 coding DNA: TGTGCCAGCAGTTTTGTTCGGACAGGGCAGGCGGGCTACACCTTC. It encodes CASSFVRTGQAGYTF.

V usage is TRBV12-3 or TRBV12-4 and J usage is TRBJ2-3; possible D gene TRBD2, 6 bases. The CDR3 length is 14 residues. Trimming pared 5 bases from V and 3 bases from J, leaving 12 bases between. CDR3 in DNA: TGTGCCAGCAGTAATACTGGGGGGACAGATACGCAGTATTTT. Encoded protein: CASSNTGGTDTQYF.

The chain links TRBV20-1 to TRBJ2-5, with 10 positions matching TRBD2. CDR1 is DFQATT, CDR2 SNEGSKA, per germline (reference sequence). Trimming at V came to 6 bases and at J to 1 base, leaving 2 bases not matched to a gene. CDR3 length: 13 amino acids. CDR3 nucleotides: TGCAGTGCCTCTAGCGGGAGCCAAGAGACCCAGTACTTC. Its protein is CSASSGSQETQYF.

V and J are TRBV3-1 and TRBJ2-7; TRBD1 matches at 8 bases. There are 16 residues in the CDR3. Germline CDR1 LGHDT, CDR2 YNNKEL (reference sequence). V lost 4 bases and J lost 4; bases outside the gene matches: 12. CDR3 bases: TGTGCCAGCAGCCTTTTCGGACAGGGTAAGAGGTACGAGCAGTACTTC. Protein sequence: CASSLFGQGKRYEQYF.

The J gene is TRBJ2-2, the V gene TRBV5-1; 10 bases map to TRBD2. The length of the CDR3 is 21 residues. The V segment lost 7 bases and the J segment 5 bases; nucleotides outside the gene matches: 26. Germline loops: CDR1 SGHRS, CDR2 YFSETQ. In DNA, the CDR3 is TGCGCCAGCCCCCCCTTGGGGCTAGCGGGAGTAGTATGGAGTAGAACCGGGGAGCTGTTTTTT. Translated: CASPPLGLAGVVWSRTGELFF.

This clonotype was found once. This chain links TRBV19 with TRBJ2-2; D not resolved. Looked up from germline, CDR1 is LNHDA and CDR2 is SQIVND (reference sequence). V shed 5 bases and J shed 1 base, with 5 bases lying between them. The CDR3 consists of 13 residues. The CDR3, as DNA: TGTGCCAGTAGTCAATGGAACACCGGGGAGCTGTTTTTT. Translated: CASSQWNTGELFF.

The chain combines TRBV9 with TRBJ2-2; D is possibly TRBD2 (5 bases). The CDR3 has 17 amino acids. The V gene lost 4 bases and the J gene lost 2 bases, with 18 bases spanning the gap. Germline loops: CDR1 SGDLS, CDR2 YYNGEE. As DNA, the CDR3 is TGTGCCAGCAGCCTCCGAGCGGCCCCGCTAAACACCGGGGAGCTGTTTTTT. Protein sequence: CASSLRAAPLNTGELFF.

This clonotype has only a few counts. The V gene is TRBV11-2, the J gene TRBJ2-2; 11 positions agree with TRBD2. This CDR3 region has 23 residues. V shed 1 base and J 2 bases; nucleotides not matched to a gene: 21. The germline V gene encodes CDR1 SGHAT and CDR2 FQNNGV. Written as DNA, the CDR3 is TGTGCCAGCAGCTTAGGCGGAGAATGGAAGCTTAGCGGGAGGGCCCGTAACACCGGGGAGCTGTTTTTT. Translating it yields CASSLGGEWKLSGRARNTGELFF. Drawing the rest from reference TRBV11-2 and TRBJ2-2, the complete variable domain is EAGVAQSPRYKIIEKRQSVAFWCNPISGHATLYWYQQILGQGPKLLIQFQNNGVVDDSQLPKDRFSAERLKGVDSTLKIQPAKLEDSAVYLCASSLGGEWKLSGRARNTGELFFGEGSRLTVL.